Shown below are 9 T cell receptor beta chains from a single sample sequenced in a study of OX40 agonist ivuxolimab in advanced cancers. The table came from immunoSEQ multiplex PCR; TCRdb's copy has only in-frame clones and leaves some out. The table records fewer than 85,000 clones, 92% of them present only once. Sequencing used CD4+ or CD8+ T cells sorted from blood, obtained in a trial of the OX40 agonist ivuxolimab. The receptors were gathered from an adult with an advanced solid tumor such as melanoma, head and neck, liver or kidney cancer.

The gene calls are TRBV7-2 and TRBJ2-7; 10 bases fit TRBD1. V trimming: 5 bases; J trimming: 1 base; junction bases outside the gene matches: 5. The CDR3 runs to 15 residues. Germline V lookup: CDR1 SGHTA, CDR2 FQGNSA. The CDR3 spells CASSVLGQGSYEQYF. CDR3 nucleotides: TGTGCCAGCAGCGTACTGGGACAGGGGTCCTACGAGCAGTACTTC.

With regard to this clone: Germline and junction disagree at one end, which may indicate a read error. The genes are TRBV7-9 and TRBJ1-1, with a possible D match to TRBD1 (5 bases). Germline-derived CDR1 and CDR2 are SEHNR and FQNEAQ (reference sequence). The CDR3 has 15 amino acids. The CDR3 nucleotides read TGTGCCAGCAGCTTAGGGCGGGGGTTGAAGACTGAAGCTTTCTTT. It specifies CASSLGRGLKTEAFF.

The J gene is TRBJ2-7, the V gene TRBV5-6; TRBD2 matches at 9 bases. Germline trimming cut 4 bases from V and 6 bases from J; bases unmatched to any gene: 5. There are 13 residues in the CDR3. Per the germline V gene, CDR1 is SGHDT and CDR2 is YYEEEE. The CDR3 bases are TGTGCCAGCAGCCGCTGGACTAGCGCCGAGCAGTACTTC. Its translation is CASSRWTSAEQYF.

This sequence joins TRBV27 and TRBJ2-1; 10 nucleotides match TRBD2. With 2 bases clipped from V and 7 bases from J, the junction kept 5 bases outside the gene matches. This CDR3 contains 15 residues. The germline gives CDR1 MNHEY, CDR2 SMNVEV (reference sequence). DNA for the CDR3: TGTGCCAGCAGTTTAGTAGCGGGGGGTCGGAATGAGCAGTTCTTC. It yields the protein CASSLVAGGRNEQFF.

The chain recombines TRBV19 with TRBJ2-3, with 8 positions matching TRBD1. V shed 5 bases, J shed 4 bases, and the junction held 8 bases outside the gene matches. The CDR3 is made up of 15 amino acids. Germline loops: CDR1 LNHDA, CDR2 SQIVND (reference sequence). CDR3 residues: CASSSGTGLPDTQYF. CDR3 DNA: TGTGCCAGTAGTTCCGGGACAGGTCTCCCAGATACGCAGTATTTT. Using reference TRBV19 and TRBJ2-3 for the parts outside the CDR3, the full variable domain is DGGITQSPKYLFRKEGQNVTLSCEQNLNHDAMYWYRQDPGQGLRLIYYSQIVNDFQKGDIAEGYSVSREKKESFPLTVTSAQKNPTAFYLCASSSGTGLPDTQYFGPGTRLTVL.

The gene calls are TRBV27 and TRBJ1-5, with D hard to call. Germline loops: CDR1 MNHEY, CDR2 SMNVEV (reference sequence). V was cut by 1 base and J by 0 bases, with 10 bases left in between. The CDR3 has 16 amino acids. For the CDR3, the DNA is TGTGCCAGCAGTTTATTAGGCACCCGTAGCAATCAGCCCCAGCATTTT. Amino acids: CASSLLGTRSNQPQHF.

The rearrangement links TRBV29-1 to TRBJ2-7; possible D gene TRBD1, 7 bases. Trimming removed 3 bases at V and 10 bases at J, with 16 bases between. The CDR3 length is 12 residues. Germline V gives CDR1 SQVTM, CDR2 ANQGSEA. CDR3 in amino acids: CSVEAGGIEQYF. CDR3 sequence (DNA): TGCAGCGTTGAGGCAGGGGGGATCGAACAGTACTTC.

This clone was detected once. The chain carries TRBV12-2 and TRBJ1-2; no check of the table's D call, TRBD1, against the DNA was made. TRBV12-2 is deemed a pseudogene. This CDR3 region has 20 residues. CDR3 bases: TGTGCAAGTCGCTTAGTAGGGGGCGAATCCGGCCCCGCTACTAACTATGGCTACACCTTC. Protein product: CASRLVGGESGPATNYGYTF.

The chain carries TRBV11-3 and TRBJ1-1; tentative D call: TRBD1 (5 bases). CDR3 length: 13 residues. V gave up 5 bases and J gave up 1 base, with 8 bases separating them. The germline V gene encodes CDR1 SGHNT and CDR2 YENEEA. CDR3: CASSPQGNTEAFF. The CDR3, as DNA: TGTGCCAGCAGCCCCCAGGGGAACACTGAAGCTTTCTTT.